The subject of this entry is one T cell receptor (beta chain). What it recognizes is unknown. J was trimmed by 4 bases and V by 3 bases; bases with no gene match: 4. There are 14 residues in the CDR3. Per germline, CDR1 GTSNPN and CDR2 SVGIG (reference sequence). This entry belongs to a study of cytomegalovirus exposure and HLA in healthy donors. Study context: An early data release held around 80 million unique TCRs from HLA-typed donors.

Both 60 Vbeta primers and 13 Jbeta primers went into the PCR. Measured with immunoSEQ multiplex PCR; TCRdb has only the in-frame clones, and not every one. The sample lists 150,000 or so clones, roughly 80% occurring once. Study conclusions and caveats: Overall, 164 TCR beta chains were annotated as cytomegalovirus-associated. It emerged from a later analysis that several of the most significant clusters appeared to be linked to common viral pathogens. Researchers reported in a later analysis that a missense DCLRE1C variant was tied to TCR beta V- and J-gene trimming.

This rearrangement joins TRBV30 to TRBJ1-1; 11 bases align to TRBD1. The source is a male donor in good health and CMV-seropositive. The sample consisted of PBMCs. CDR3 sequence: CAWRAGTGGTEAFF. The CDR3 nucleotides read TGTGCCTGGAGGGCGGGGACAGGGGGCACTGAAGCTTTCTTT.